This is a list of T cell receptor beta chains from one sample in a study of vaccination and CD4 T cells after COVID-19. Using its own MiXCR run on the PCR reads, TCRdb lists one record per CDR3 protein. The sample shows around 30,000 distinct CDR3 sequences, roughly a third of them seen only once. Their antigens remain unidentified. This specimen was CD4+ T cells from blood, cultured in vitro, taken about 7 months after SARS-CoV-2 vaccination. These receptors all come from a human donor who had recovered from COVID-19. CDR3s include the opening cysteine and the closing phenylalanine or tryptophan. D genes are given only for firm matches. The size of a clone is reported for some rows only, either as once, few or many, or as a class for expanded clones.

J gene: TRBJ2-1
D gene: NA
clone size: NA
V gene: TRBV5-1
CDR3 protein: CASSYPEGGNEQFF
CDR3 DNA: TGCGCCAGCAGCTACCCAGAGGGGGGCAATGAGCAGTTCTTC

J gene: TRBJ2-3
D gene: TRBD1
clone size: NA
V gene: TRBV24-1
CDR3 protein: CATSDPDRGTLDTQYF
CDR3 DNA: TGTGCCACCAGTGACCCGGACAGGGGGACGTTAGATACGCAGTATTTT

J gene: TRBJ2-7
D gene: NA
clone size: few
V gene: TRBV7-8
CDR3 protein: CASSLSGWIRSSYEQYF
CDR3 DNA: TGTGCCAGCAGCTTATCTGGGTGGATTAGGTCCTCCTACGAGCAGTACTTC

J gene: TRBJ2-1
D gene: NA
clone size: NA
V gene: TRBV7-2
CDR3 protein: CASSFHNGPYNEQFF
CDR3 DNA: TGTGCCAGCAGCTTTCATAACGGACCGTACAATGAGCAGTTCTTC

J gene: TRBJ2-7
D gene: TRBD1
clone size: NA
V gene: TRBV20-1
CDR3 protein: CSARRDRGREQYF
CDR3 DNA: TGCAGTGCTAGAAGGGACAGGGGGCGCGAGCAGTACTTC

J gene: TRBJ2-3
D gene: TRBD2
clone size: few
V gene: TRBV20-1
CDR3 protein: CSAGTSGSDTQYF
CDR3 DNA: TGCAGTGCTGGGACTAGCGGTAGTGATACGCAGTATTTT

J gene: TRBJ2-7
D gene: NA
clone size: NA
V gene: TRBV2
CDR3 protein: CASSDLASNYEQYF
CDR3 DNA: TGTGCCAGCAGTGACCTAGCTTCAAACTACGAGCAGTACTTC

J gene: TRBJ1-2
D gene: NA
clone size: few
V gene: TRBV20-1
CDR3 protein: CSAREAGVDYGYTF
CDR3 DNA: TGCAGTGCTAGAGAGGCAGGGGTGGACTATGGCTACACCTTC

J gene: TRBJ2-5
D gene: NA
clone size: NA
V gene: TRBV7-2
CDR3 protein: CASSLQTAVQETQYF
CDR3 DNA: TGTGCCAGCAGCTTGCAGACCGCGGTCCAAGAGACCCAGTACTTC

J gene: TRBJ2-3
D gene: NA
clone size: medium-sized
V gene: TRBV7-6
CDR3 protein: CASSLLLDTDTQYF
CDR3 DNA: TGTGCCAGCAGCTTATTACTTGACACAGATACGCAGTATTTT

J gene: TRBJ1-5
D gene: NA
clone size: few
V gene: TRBV28
CDR3 protein: CASIPEGDQPQHF
CDR3 DNA: TGTGCCAGCATCCCTGAGGGGGATCAGCCCCAGCATTTT

J gene: TRBJ2-5
D gene: NA
clone size: few
V gene: TRBV28
CDR3 protein: CASSWLGTQYF
CDR3 DNA: TGTGCCAGCAGTTGGCTGGGGACCCAGTACTTC

J gene: TRBJ2-1
D gene: NA
clone size: NA
V gene: TRBV15
CDR3 protein: CATSKNDWRDGDNEQFF
CDR3 DNA: TGTGCCACCAGCAAAAACGATTGGCGGGACGGGGACAATGAGCAGTTCTTC